This TCR beta chain is drawn from a study of CD8+CD57+ T cells in acquired aplastic anemia. It was genomic DNA that served as the template for profiling TCR beta VDJ and CDR3. TCRdb redid the calling of the reads with MiXCR, one entry per CDR3 protein. Of 450,000 to 550,000 distinct CDR3 sequences in the sample, around 33% are singletons; the top ten hold approximately 0.82%. Only one count was recorded for this clonotype. Germline loops: CDR1 WNHNN, CDR2 SYGVQD (reference sequence). The CDR3 loop spans 15 amino acids. V was pared by 0 bases and J by 6 bases, with 11 bases between. Patients chosen for sequencing had CD8+CD57+ cells that had expanded, as shown by flow cytometry.

The TCR was taken from a human donor with aplastic anemia. The genes are TRBV10-1 and TRBJ2-2, with unresolved D. The sequenced sample consisted of sorted CD4+, CD8+, or CD8+CD57+ T cells (not recorded which) from PBMCs. The CDR3 here is CASSESTAGSGELFF. The CDR3 DNA follows: TGCGCCAGCAGTGAGTCGACCGCCGGGTCCGGGGAGCTGTTTTTT.